This T cell receptor (beta chain) is drawn from a study of cytomegalovirus exposure and HLA in healthy donors. Points from the study as a whole: Clonal expansion, a later analysis showed, was greater in HLA-associated TCR beta chains than in equally common others. Presence/absence analyses assumed roughly uniform sequencing depth across donors, which may not hold.

PCR employed 60 Vbeta and 13 Jbeta primers. Measured with immunoSEQ multiplex PCR; TCRdb has only the in-frame clones, and not every one. The table lists about 180,000 clones, approximately 72% of them singletons, with under 2.5% in the top ten. As regards this clone: Its antigen is still unknown.

Germline CDR1 reads SEHNR; CDR2 reads FQNEAQ (reference sequence). The CDR3 is made up of 13 amino acids. V lost 4 bases and J 7 bases, leaving 8 bases between the germline ends. The sequence was collected from a human donor in good health. Sequencing was done on a sample of PBMCs. The rearrangement joins TRBV7-9 to TRBJ1-6; possible D gene TRBD1, 5 bases. In DNA form, the CDR3 reads TGTGCCAGCAGCTCGGAGGGGAATTCACCCCTCCACTTT. This gives the protein CASSSEGNSPLHF.